The 31 T cell receptor beta chains below come from one sample, sequenced in a study of low-dose radiotherapy and immunotherapy resistance in tumors. Time point meaning: before trial treatment. TRAV- and TRBV-specific primers, spanning alpha and beta chains, primed first-strand cDNA. For amplifying TCRs, the PCR ran for 15 to 20 cycles with Phusion, which was used together with a constant-region primer and the adapter on the V primers. TCRdb reanalysed the reads using MiXCR and keeps one entry per CDR3 protein. The table shows 80,000 to 90,000 distinct CDR3 sequences, with roughly a sixth occurring only once. Sequenced material: PBMCs, taken before treatment. The receptors shown here come from a male donor with prostate cancer.

The V call is TRBV28, the J call TRBJ2-1; 11 bases match TRBD2. Per germline, CDR1 MDHEN and CDR2 SYDVKM. The CDR3 totals 15 residues. Trimming removed 6 bases from V and 15 bases from J; junction bases left unmatched: 16. The CDR3 sequence is CASSLGLAGRDLWFF. Written as DNA, the CDR3 is TGTGCCAGCAGCCTAGGACTAGCGGGCCGCGACCTCTGGTTCTTC.

In the case of this clonotype: It is likely a read error: a sequence one base away is far more abundant. The chain is built from TRBV6-8 and TRBJ2-3, with unresolved D. The CDR3 runs 15 residues. V was shortened by 5 bases and J by 0 bases, with 12 bases between the two germline ends. Per the germline V gene, CDR1 is MNHGY and CDR2 is SAAAGT. In nucleotides, the CDR3 is TGTGCCAGCAGTGAATGGCTAACTAGCACAGATACGCAGTATTTT. Protein sequence: CASSEWLTSTDTQYF.

V gene TRBV18 combines with J gene TRBJ1-1, with D perhaps matching TRBD1 (6 bases). Germline-derived CDR1 and CDR2 are KGHSH and LQKENI. The V and J ends lost 3 bases and 0 bases respectively, with 14 bases between them. This CDR3 has 16 amino acids. The DNA of the CDR3 is TGTGCCAGCTCACCCGCCGGCGGACAGATGAACACTGAAGCTTTCTTT. This encodes CASSPAGGQMNTEAFF.

This clonotype has ten or more counts. This chain connects TRBV4-1 to TRBJ2-7, with 13 bases matching TRBD2. Looked up from germline, CDR1 is MGHRA and CDR2 is YSYEKL. Unmatched junction bases numbered 5, after V lost 2 bases and J lost 7 bases. The CDR3 extends over 15 amino acids. The CDR3 loop is CASSQTPGLAGEQYF. CDR3 in DNA: TGCGCCAGCAGCCAAACCCCGGGACTAGCGGGGGAGCAGTACTTC.

This clonotype came up a few times. CDR3 sequence reads: CATSARGVNTEAFF. The CDR3 bases are TGTGCCACCAGCGCCAGGGGGGTAAACACTGAAGCTTTCTTT. The chain recombines TRBV15 with TRBJ1-1; 7 bases align to TRBD1. Per germline, CDR1 LNHNV and CDR2 YYDKDF (reference sequence). The CDR3 contains 14 residues. Trimming cost V 5 bases and J 2 bases; bases outside gene matches: 5.

This clonotype is medium-sized. The J gene is TRBJ1-1, the V gene TRBV29-1, with D perhaps matching TRBD1 (5 bases). This CDR3 region has 14 residues. Per germline, CDR1 SQVTM and CDR2 ANQGSEA. Between the trimmed V and J ends, which lost 4 bases and 4 bases, there was a span of 16 bases. DNA for the CDR3: TGCAGCGTTGTGGGAGTAGGGACGGCCACTGAAGCTTTCTTT. Encoded protein: CSVVGVGTATEAFF.

This chain links TRBV4-2 with TRBJ2-1, with 7 bases that match TRBD1. The J segment lost 10 bases and the V segment lost 3 bases, leaving 9 bases of the junction unmatched. The CDR3 loop spans 14 amino acids. Germline V gene data show CDR1 as LGHNA and CDR2 as YNFKEQ. CDR3 sequence reads: CASSQGTDSYEQFF. The DNA of the CDR3 is TGTGCCAGCAGCCAGGGGACAGACTCCTACGAGCAGTTCTTC.

This clonotype has ten or more counts. The V and J genes are TRBV20-1 and TRBJ1-2, with 11 nucleotides matching TRBD1. With 3 bases clipped from V and 3 bases from J, the junction kept 3 bases outside the gene matches. The CDR3 totals 14 residues. Germline V gene data show CDR1 as DFQATT and CDR2 as SNEGSKA (reference sequence). CDR3 nucleotide sequence: TGCAGTGCTAGTAGGGGACAGGGGGACTATGGCTACACCTTC. This encodes CSASRGQGDYGYTF.

This clonotype occurred a few times. The rearrangement uses TRBV5-1 and TRBJ2-3; a weak D match, TRBD1 (6 bases). Per germline, CDR1 SGHRS and CDR2 YFSETQ. V was trimmed by 0 bases and J by 2 bases, leaving 10 bases between them. The CDR3 runs to 15 residues. CDR3 protein: CASSLGDKLTDTQYF. The CDR3 region has the DNA TGCGCCAGCAGCTTGGGGGACAAACTCACAGATACGCAGTATTTT.

The table lists this clonotype with many counts. This chain links TRBV19 with TRBJ2-7, with TRBD1 matching over 7 bases. CDR1 is LNHDA and CDR2 is SQIVND in the germline V gene (reference sequence). The CDR3 consists of 15 residues. V trimming: 0 bases; J trimming: 4 bases; junction bases outside the gene matches: 6. Written as DNA, the CDR3 is TGTGCCAGTAGTATAGATCCGGACAGGAAATACGAGCAGTACTTC. Its translation: CASSIDPDRKYEQYF.

In this sample, this clonotype turned up many times. The chain is built from TRBV6-2 or TRBV6-3 and TRBJ2-7; D ambiguous. The CDR3 has 10 amino acids. Trimming shortened V by 10 bases and J by 2 bases, and 6 bases separated the two germline ends. Per the germline V gene, CDR1 is MNHEY and CDR2 is SVGEGT. CDR3 residues: CATGPYEQYF. CDR3 DNA: TGTGCCACCGGACCCTACGAGCAGTACTTC.

This clonotype was counted many times. The rearrangement uses TRBV27 and TRBJ1-1; D is perhaps TRBD1 (6 bases). CDR3 size: 12 residues. Trimming stripped 3 bases from V and 8 bases from J, with 10 bases between. The germline CDR1 and CDR2 sequences are MNHEY and SMNVEV (reference sequence). CDR3: CASSFPGQEAFF. As DNA, the CDR3 is TGTGCCAGCAGTTTCCCGGGACAAGAAGCTTTCTTT.

Ten or more counts support this clonotype. This rearrangement joins TRBV20-1 to TRBJ2-1, with unresolved D. With 0 bases removed from V and 0 bases from J, the gap between germline ends came to 12 bases. The germline CDR1 and CDR2 sequences are DFQATT and SNEGSKA (reference sequence). This CDR3 is built from 16 residues. CDR3 in amino acids: CSARDLLSSSYNEQFF. CDR3 in DNA: TGCAGTGCTAGAGATCTGTTGAGCAGCTCCTACAATGAGCAGTTCTTC.

This clonotype was seen many times. The chain links TRBV11-2 to TRBJ2-5; 14 bases line up with TRBD2. This CDR3 is 18 amino acids long. The germline gives CDR1 SGHAT, CDR2 FQNNGV. The J segment lost 0 bases and the V segment lost 5 bases, leaving 8 bases of the junction unmatched. The CDR3, as DNA: TGTGCCAGCAGCCCCGGGACTAGCGGGGGATCGTACCAAGAGACCCAGTACTTC. This translates into CASSPGTSGGSYQETQYF.

This clonotype was observed many times. The V gene is TRBV5-1, the J gene TRBJ1-1; D may be TRBD1 (5 bases). Germline CDR1 reads SGHRS; CDR2 reads YFSETQ. The CDR3 sequence is 14 residues long. Trimming removed 4 bases from V and 0 bases from J, with 10 bases in between. The CDR3: CASSGGVMNTEAFF. The CDR3 coding sequence is TGCGCCAGCAGCGGGGGGGTCATGAACACTGAAGCTTTCTTT.

This clonotype has at least ten counts. CDR3 sequence reads: CASIGEGPYEQYF. The DNA for the CDR3 is TGTGCCAGCATAGGTGAGGGCCCCTACGAGCAGTACTTC. The J gene is TRBJ2-7, the V gene TRBV6-8, with a possible D match to TRBD2 (5 bases). The CDR3 totals 13 residues. The ends were cut back, 7 bases at V and 2 bases at J, with 12 bases in the middle. Germline V CDR1 and CDR2: MNHGY, SAAAGT.

Many counts were recorded for this clonotype. The chain is built from TRBV4-1 and TRBJ1-6, with 7 positions matching TRBD1. The germline CDR1 and CDR2 sequences are MGHRA and YSYEKL. CDR3 length equals 16 residues. V dropped 0 bases and J dropped 9; count of bases not matched to a gene: 8. CDR3 protein: CASSQEGRGGFSPLHF. CDR3 DNA sequence: TGCGCCAGCAGCCAAGAAGGAAGAGGGGGCTTTTCACCCCTCCACTTT.

This clonotype was seen repeatedly, ten times or more. At one boundary the junction diverges from the germline segment, which might be a read error. The chain recombines TRBV5-3 with TRBJ2-7; D unclear. TRBV5-3 falls under the ORF class, with uncertain function. The CDR3 has 15 amino acids. CDR3 DNA sequence: TGTGCCAGCAGCTTGGCCGTCGGGTTACTCTACGAGCAGTACTTC. This sequence encodes CASSLAVGLLYEQYF.

This clonotype appeared a single time. A far larger clone is one nucleotide away, so this likely arose from a read error. J is TRBJ2-7 and V is TRBV20-1; TRBD2 agrees at 8 bases. Germline CDR1 reads DFQATT; CDR2 reads SNEGSKA (reference sequence). The ends lost 1 base at V and 7 bases at J; junction bases unmatched: 12. The CDR3 covers 15 residues. The CDR3: CSARARGGFYNEQYF. Here the CDR3 DNA reads TGCAGTGCTAGAGCCCGCGGGGGGTTCTACAATGAGCAGTACTTC.

This clonotype was observed at least ten times. The chain couples TRBV3-1 to TRBJ2-3; TRBD2 agrees at 9 bases. The CDR3 sequence is 15 residues long. V shed 3 bases, J shed 6 bases, and the junction held 7 bases outside the gene matches. Germline assignment: CDR1 LGHDT and CDR2 YNNKEL (reference sequence). CDR3 nucleotides: TGTGCCAGCAGCCACGGAGCGGGGGGTAGGGATACGCAGTATTTT. Translating gives CASSHGAGGRDTQYF.

This clonotype came up many times. The chain couples TRBV5-1 to TRBJ2-3; TRBD1 matches at 8 bases. The germline V gene encodes CDR1 SGHRS and CDR2 YFSETQ. The CDR3 totals 16 residues. The J segment lost 9 bases and the V segment lost 2 bases, leaving 14 bases of the junction unmatched. CDR3 region: CASSLQGTGNSKTQYF. The CDR3 DNA reads TGCGCCAGCAGCTTACAAGGGACAGGAAACTCCAAAACGCAGTATTTT. The full variable domain, rest sourced from reference TRBV5-1 and TRBJ2-3, is KAGVTQTPRYLIKTRGQQVTLSCSPISGHRSVSWYQQTPGQGLQFLFEYFSETQRNKGNFPGRFSGRQFSNSRSEMNVSTLELGDSALYLCASSLQGTGNSKTQYFGPGTRLTVL.

The rearrangement joins TRBV5-1 to TRBJ2-1; the match to TRBD2 covers 13 bases. V gave up 2 bases and J gave up 8 bases; unmatched junction bases: 1. The CDR3 sequence is 14 residues long. Germline loops: CDR1 SGHRS, CDR2 YFSETQ. DNA for the CDR3: TGCGCCAGCAGCTTTACTAGCGGGGGGGATGAGCAGTTCTTC. The encoded protein is CASSFTSGGDEQFF. The full variable domain, completed using reference TRBV5-1 and TRBJ2-1, is KAGVTQTPRYLIKTRGQQVTLSCSPISGHRSVSWYQQTPGQGLQFLFEYFSETQRNKGNFPGRFSGRQFSNSRSEMNVSTLELGDSALYLCASSFTSGGDEQFFGPGTRLTVL.

This clonotype was picked up many times. The chain has TRBV3-1 and TRBJ1-4, with D uncertain. The CDR3 has 12 amino acids. V lost 4 bases and J lost 8, with 8 bases in between. Per germline, CDR1 LGHDT and CDR2 YNNKEL (reference sequence). The CDR3 sequence is CASSPTEEKLFF. Written as DNA, the CDR3 is TGTGCCAGCAGCCCCACCGAGGAAAAACTGTTTTTT.

This clonotype was seen ten or more times. This chain links TRBV4-1 with TRBJ1-2, with D maybe TRBD1 (5 bases). Trimming left V 5 bases short and J 4 bases short, with 14 bases between. There are 14 residues in the CDR3. Germline values: CDR1 MGHRA, CDR2 YSYEKL. CDR3 coding DNA: TGCGCCAGCAGCGCCCCAGGGATGGGCTATGGCTACACCTTC. This codes for CASSAPGMGYGYTF.

The table lists this clonotype with many counts. The chain recombines TRBV5-6 with TRBJ2-7; 11 bases align to TRBD1. The V segment lost 2 bases and the J segment 3 bases; nucleotides outside the gene matches: 1. Germline assignment: CDR1 SGHDT and CDR2 YYEEEE. The CDR3 totals 14 residues. The CDR3 region is CASSFGTGGYEQYF. The CDR3 DNA sequence: TGTGCCAGCAGCTTCGGGACAGGGGGCTACGAGCAGTACTTC.

A remark on this clonotype: With only one base between it and a far larger clone, this is likely a read error. The CDR3 protein is CGSSLRVNEQFF. The CDR3 bases are TGTGGCAGCAGCTTACGGGTAAATGAGCAGTTCTTC. The chain combines TRBV13 with TRBJ2-1; no definite D call. Germline V lookup: CDR1 PRHDT, CDR2 FYEKMQ (reference sequence). The CDR3 has 12 residues.

The chain recombines TRBV5-1 with TRBJ2-7; D is undetermined. The V end lost 0 bases, the J end lost 2 bases, and 3 bases lay between the germline ends. CDR1 SGHRS and CDR2 YFSETQ come from the germline V gene. This CDR3 region has 12 residues. CDR3 loop: CASSLGTYEQYF. CDR3 nucleotide sequence: TGCGCCAGCAGCTTGGGGACCTACGAGCAGTACTTC.

This clonotype was picked up many times. The rearrangement uses TRBV29-1 and TRBJ2-3, with a possible D match to TRBD1 (6 bases). CDR1 SQVTM and CDR2 ANQGSEA come from the germline V gene. This CDR3 region has 13 residues. The V and J ends lost 8 bases and 2 bases respectively, with 14 bases between them. CDR3: CSSRGDTTDTQYF. The CDR3, as DNA: TGCAGCTCGCGAGGGGACACCACAGATACGCAGTATTTT.

This clonotype was seen ten or more times. The chain employs TRBV12-3 or TRBV12-4 and TRBJ2-7; TRBD2 might be the D (5 bases). This CDR3 is 12 amino acids long. V was trimmed by 5 bases and J by 2 bases, leaving 7 bases between them. CDR3 in DNA: TGTGCCAGCAGTCCCGGGACCTACGAGCAGTACTTC. This gives the protein CASSPGTYEQYF.

A few counts support this clonotype. Here the CDR3 DNA reads TGTGCCAGCAGCTTAGATCACGCGGGTGAGCAGTTCTTC. Protein: CASSLDHAGEQFF. This chain connects TRBV11-2 to TRBJ2-1; maybe TRBD2 (5 bases). Trimming took off 0 bases at V and 9 bases at J, with 9 bases between the two ends. This CDR3 has 13 amino acids. Germline lookup yields CDR1 SGHAT and CDR2 FQNNGV.

At least ten counts were recorded for this clonotype. The gene calls are TRBV11-2 and TRBJ2-7, with D perhaps matching TRBD1 (5 bases). Germline assignment: CDR1 SGHAT and CDR2 FQNNGV. The ends were cut back, 5 bases at V and 3 bases at J, with 17 bases in the middle. CDR3 length equals 15 residues. CDR3 DNA: TGTGCCAGCAGCCCCACCGCAGCAGGGCACTACGAGCAGTACTTC. It translates to CASSPTAAGHYEQYF.